This record covers a single T cell receptor beta chain. This clonotype was seen many times. Its cognate antigen has yet to be identified. Base qualities are not provided; no much larger clone lies one nucleotide away. Unique molecular identifier barcodes were built into the libraries and used for clonotype quantification. Qiagen AllPrep DNA/RNA Micro kits were used to isolate total RNA, and an Agilent TapeStation was used to check RNA quality. TCR beta libraries were constructed by 5' RACE, in which cDNA synthesis was followed by two PCR steps with TCR beta constant-region gene-specific primers. Sequencing of the TCR beta libraries was performed on an Illumina MiSeq platform. On the authors' methods: MIGEC, MiXCR and VDJtools were used to process the reads. Clonotype frequency was computed as the clonotype's share of unique molecular identifiers among all unique molecular identifiers in the sample. Any TRBV gene that IMGT lists as a pseudogene or open reading frame, and is therefore nonfunctional, such as TRBV1, TRBV12-1 and TRBV21, was left out. TCRdb trimmed public reads at Q25 via fastp, called clones via MiXCR and kept in-frame beta chains. Each CDR3 protein gets just one entry, which takes the most common genes and DNA from the rows behind it. The V and J calls were determined by TCRdb, not by the authors. This sample comprises 7,500 to 9,500 distinct CDR3 sequences, less than 2.5% of them detected only once. The ten biggest clones cover 66% of the sample.

The record originates from a study of beta chain bispecific antibodies for T cell cancers (dated by TCRdb to the early 2020s). Describing the broader study: Healthy donor T cells were cocultured with T cell leukemia lines and bispecific antibodies, then TRBV sequencing of surviving cells measured the depletion of each TRBV family. Jurkat cells expressed surface TRBV12 (TRBV12-3), and HPB-ALL cells expressed surface TRBV5-5. Study-wide conclusions, independent of this receptor: Relative to anti-CD19, TRBV5-5 signal was reduced by approximately 98% and signal from the closely related TRBV5-6 was reduced by 91.6% after anti-TRBV5-5 exposure. Compared with anti-CD19, anti-TRBV12 exposure reduced the TRBV12-3 share of total TRBV signal by over 97%; TRBV12-4 fell about 37%, not significantly. Cross-reactivity of the anti-TRBV5-5 antibody with TRBV5-6 was attributed to high sequence similarity between the two genes. Every sequenced sample contained a mix of leukemia cell line cells and normal T cells, and most targeted TRBV signal came from the leukemia cells rather than from the normal T cells.

Taken with the paper, the label for treatment or condition translates to: alpha-CD19 control bispecific (anti-CD19 x anti-CD3). T cells were expanded from blood mononuclear cells for 3 to 4 days using either anti-CD3 antibody OKT3 or CD3/CD28 Dynabeads. Anti-CD19 bispecific antibody cocultures served as comparators for TRBV sequencing; in separate killing assays, anti-CD19 had no effect on Jurkat or HPB-ALL cells. The culture conditions for expanded T cells were RPMI 1640 plus 10% fetal bovine serum, recombinant human IL-2 (roughly 95 IU/ml) and IL-7 (about 5 ng/ml). Each coculture mixed approximately 5 x 10^4 target cells and approximately 5 x 10^4 normal T cells with bispecific antibody in around 99 ul and was incubated at 37 degrees C for 15 to 20 hours. Every bispecific antibody was made of two single-chain variable fragments, expressed in a single-chain diabody format carrying a His tag. Healthy human donors supplied the effector T cells, with peripheral blood mononuclear cells isolated from leukapheresis samples using Ficoll density gradient centrifugation.

Trimming takes 0 bases from V and 6 bases from J, and the germline ends sit 24 bases apart. Including the terminal cysteine and phenylalanine, the CDR3 comprises 18 residues. Of all the DNA, just the CDR3 is kept, 54 bases in frame from base 1. CDR1 and CDR2 are drawn from the germline V gene (reference sequence): LNHNV, YYDKDF. The chain joins TRBV15 to TRBJ2-7, and TRBD2 may be the D gene, going by 6 matching bases. This clonotype was sampled from a human donor in good health. Some clones in this sample may be carry-over from other donors' samples. This specimen was T cells from a healthy donor cultured with Jurkat leukemia cells, taken from a culture containing an anti-CD19 bispecific antibody. The sequenced DNA: TGTGCCACCAGCAGAGAATTGAAGGGAGGCATTCCACTAGGCGAGCAGTACTTC. It translates to CATSRELKGGIPLGEQYF.